This T cell receptor beta chain was obtained from a study of blood T cell repertoires in COVID-19. Study details: Italy, Spain and the United States were the sources of the convalescent and acute COVID-19 samples. PBMCs, B-cell-depleted T cells, or T cells provided the cDNA or gDNA that made up the material.

In the original workflow: Amplification from reference gene primers served as the basis for estimated nucleated cell counts. Profiling relied on immunoSEQ multiplex PCR, and the TCRdb table lists in-frame clones only, not all of them. V, J and clone size reflect that table, while D and trimming were determined from the DNA. The repertoire holds roughly 480,000 clones, with roughly 89% as singletons. Seattle patients were enrolled while actively infected and followed longitudinally. V dropped 3 bases and J dropped 0; count of bases not matched to a gene: 6. CDR1 and CDR2 from the germline V gene are SGDLS and YYNGEE. The CDR3 runs 17 residues.

The sample consisted of peripheral blood. The rearrangement joins TRBV9 to TRBJ2-1, with 10 bases that match TRBD2. The clonotype comes from a man aged 18 to 29 with COVID-19, enrolled during active disease. The CDR3 protein is CASSALLAGSSYNEQFF. In DNA, the CDR3 is TGTGCCAGCAGCGCGTTACTAGCGGGGAGCTCCTACAATGAGCAGTTCTTC.